Listed below are T cell receptor beta chains from one sample, sequenced in a study of HIV-infected patients and healthy controls. One entry per CDR3 protein, called by TCRdb with MiXCR from the 5' RACE reads. The profile shows about 13,000 distinct CDR3 sequences, about 11% of them singletons. Sequences were obtained from blood. These receptors all come from an adult in good health. The CDR3 runs from the conserved cysteine through the conserved F or W. Each record gives: clone size, J gene, V gene, D gene, CDR3 DNA, CDR3 protein. The D gene is left open where the match is weak. The size entry is marked missing in some rows and otherwise reads once, few, many or a size class.

clone size: many
J gene: TRBJ1-1
V gene: TRBV16
D gene: -
CDR3 DNA: TGTGCCAGCAGCCAATTGGGGGCAGCGAGAGGCACTGAAGCTTTCTTT
CDR3 protein: CASSQLGAARGTEAFF

clone size: many
J gene: TRBJ2-1
V gene: TRBV5-1
D gene: -
CDR3 DNA: TGCGCCAGCAGCCCCCGATTTAGCGGAAACTACAATGAGCAGTTCTTC
CDR3 protein: CASSPRFSGNYNEQFF

clone size: many
J gene: TRBJ1-5
V gene: TRBV3-1
D gene: -
CDR3 DNA: TGTGCCAGCAGCCAAGATCGTGAGCCCCAGCATTTT
CDR3 protein: CASSQDREPQHF

clone size: many
J gene: TRBJ1-2
V gene: TRBV30
D gene: -
CDR3 DNA: TGTGCCTGGAGTGTACCGCCTGGCTACACCTTC
CDR3 protein: CAWSVPPGYTF

clone size: many
J gene: TRBJ2-5
V gene: TRBV19
D gene: TRBD1
CDR3 DNA: TGTGCCAGTAGTATCTCAGGACAGGGCCCACAAGAGACCCAGTACTTC
CDR3 protein: CASSISGQGPQETQYF

clone size: many
J gene: TRBJ2-1
V gene: TRBV13
D gene: -
CDR3 DNA: TGTGCCAGCAGCTTAGGCGGAAACGACAATGAGCAGTTCTTC
CDR3 protein: CASSLGGNDNEQFF

clone size: few
J gene: TRBJ2-2
V gene: TRBV4-1
D gene: TRBD2
CDR3 DNA: TGCGCCAGCAGCTACCTTCTAGCGGTCGGGCCCGGGGAGCTGTTTTTT
CDR3 protein: CASSYLLAVGPGELFF

clone size: many
J gene: TRBJ2-1
V gene: TRBV27
D gene: -
CDR3 DNA: TGTGCCAGCAGTTTTAGACCGCCCAATGAGCAGTTCTTC
CDR3 protein: CASSFRPPNEQFF

clone size: many
J gene: TRBJ1-6
V gene: TRBV5-1
D gene: TRBD1
CDR3 DNA: TGCGCCAGCAGCGTATCGTACAGGGGGAGCTCCTATAATTCACCCCTCCACTTT
CDR3 protein: CASSVSYRGSSYNSPLHF

clone size: medium-sized
J gene: TRBJ1-1
V gene: TRBV9
D gene: -
CDR3 DNA: TGTGCCAGCAGCGTAGTCCAAGGCCGGTGGACTGAAGCTTTCTTT
CDR3 protein: CASSVVQGRWTEAFF

clone size: many
J gene: TRBJ2-7
V gene: TRBV28
D gene: -
CDR3 DNA: TGTGCCAGCAGTCTCGCCCCCTACGAGCAGTACTTC
CDR3 protein: CASSLAPYEQYF

clone size: many
J gene: TRBJ1-1
V gene: TRBV2
D gene: -
CDR3 DNA: TGTGCCAGCAGTGTCCAGGGAATAAGGGGCGCAGCTTTCTTT
CDR3 protein: CASSVQGIRGAAFF

clone size: many
J gene: TRBJ1-5
V gene: TRBV6-2/TRBV6-3
D gene: -
CDR3 DNA: TGTGCCAGCAGTAAGACAGGTTACAATCAGCCCCAGCATTTT
CDR3 protein: CASSKTGYNQPQHF

clone size: many
J gene: TRBJ1-2
V gene: TRBV20-1
D gene: -
CDR3 DNA: TGCAGTGCGGACCCCGGAGCCGGCGACTATGGCTACACCTTC
CDR3 protein: CSADPGAGDYGYTF

clone size: medium-sized
J gene: TRBJ2-7
V gene: TRBV7-2
D gene: -
CDR3 DNA: TGTGCCAGCAGCTTGGAACGGATAACCTACGAGCAGTACTTC
CDR3 protein: CASSLERITYEQYF

clone size: -
J gene: TRBJ2-2
V gene: TRBV7-2
D gene: TRBD2
CDR3 DNA: TGTGCCAGCAGCTCAGGACTAGCGGGACTAGAGGAGCTGTTTTTT
CDR3 protein: CASSSGLAGLEELFF

clone size: medium-sized
J gene: TRBJ2-3
V gene: TRBV11-2
D gene: -
CDR3 DNA: TGTGCCAGCAGCCCCGGGGTCTCCACAGATACGCAGTATTTT
CDR3 protein: CASSPGVSTDTQYF

clone size: many
J gene: TRBJ1-3
V gene: TRBV29-1
D gene: TRBD1
CDR3 DNA: TGCAGCGTTGTCGGGACAGGATCTGGAAACACCATATATTTT
CDR3 protein: CSVVGTGSGNTIYF

clone size: -
J gene: TRBJ2-7
V gene: TRBV30
D gene: -
CDR3 DNA: TGTGCCTGGAGTAAGACTCCCGTGCAGTACTTC
CDR3 protein: CAWSKTPVQYF

clone size: medium-sized
J gene: TRBJ1-3
V gene: TRBV3-1
D gene: -
CDR3 DNA: TGTGCCAGCAGCCTCACAGGGACTGGAAACACCATATATTTT
CDR3 protein: CASSLTGTGNTIYF

clone size: medium-sized
J gene: TRBJ1-1
V gene: TRBV20-1
D gene: -
CDR3 DNA: TGCAGTGCCCTTCATGGCACTGAAGCTTTCTTT
CDR3 protein: CSALHGTEAFF

clone size: many
J gene: TRBJ2-1
V gene: TRBV5-4
D gene: -
CDR3 DNA: TGTGCCAGCAGCTTGCAGGGCCCCTCCTACAATGAGCAGTTCTTC
CDR3 protein: CASSLQGPSYNEQFF

clone size: many
J gene: TRBJ2-1
V gene: TRBV28
D gene: -
CDR3 DNA: TGTGCCAGCACGCCAACCGGGACACGCGATGAGACTGAGCAGTTCTTC
CDR3 protein: CASTPTGTRDETEQFF

clone size: few
J gene: TRBJ1-4
V gene: TRBV24-1
D gene: -
CDR3 DNA: TGTGCCACCAGTGACCCTAACAGGGACTCTAATGAAAAACTGTTTTTT
CDR3 protein: CATSDPNRDSNEKLFF

clone size: -
J gene: TRBJ2-1
V gene: TRBV6-1
D gene: -
CDR3 DNA: TGTGCCAGCAGTGAAGTTGGCCCTTATGAGCAGTTCTTC
CDR3 protein: CASSEVGPYEQFF

clone size: medium-sized
J gene: TRBJ2-5
V gene: TRBV6-6
D gene: -
CDR3 DNA: TGTGCCAGCAGTTACTCGAGGACCGGGGATGGTTCGGAGACCCAGTACTTC
CDR3 protein: CASSYSRTGDGSETQYF

clone size: many
J gene: TRBJ1-2
V gene: TRBV5-1
D gene: TRBD1
CDR3 DNA: TGCGCCAGCATTCCCGGACAGGGGGCTGATGGCTACACCTTC
CDR3 protein: CASIPGQGADGYTF

clone size: many
J gene: TRBJ1-1
V gene: TRBV4-1
D gene: -
CDR3 DNA: TGCGCCAGCAGCCAAGATTTATGGGGTTCGACTGAAGCTTTCTTT
CDR3 protein: CASSQDLWGSTEAFF

clone size: many
J gene: TRBJ1-1
V gene: TRBV29-1
D gene: TRBD1
CDR3 DNA: TGCAGCGTTGGGGACAGGGGTGGGAACACTGAAGCTTTCTTT
CDR3 protein: CSVGDRGGNTEAFF

clone size: -
J gene: TRBJ2-3
V gene: TRBV7-9
D gene: -
CDR3 DNA: TGTGCCAGCAGCTCCGCCACAGATACGCAGTATTTT
CDR3 protein: CASSSATDTQYF

clone size: -
J gene: TRBJ2-1
V gene: TRBV12-3/TRBV12-4
D gene: TRBD2
CDR3 DNA: TGTGCCAGCAGTCCCTGGGCGGGAGCAGAGGGGGAGCAGTTCTTC
CDR3 protein: CASSPWAGAEGEQFF

clone size: -
J gene: TRBJ1-2
V gene: TRBV7-9
D gene: -
CDR3 DNA: TGTGCCAGCAGCAGCCTCAGGGGATCTAACTATGGCTACACCTTC
CDR3 protein: CASSSLRGSNYGYTF

clone size: many
J gene: TRBJ2-3
V gene: TRBV4-1
D gene: TRBD2
CDR3 DNA: TGCGCCAGCAGTACCGCGGGGGCTAGCGGGCGCACAGATACGCAGTATTTT
CDR3 protein: CASSTAGASGRTDTQYF

clone size: few
J gene: TRBJ2-1
V gene: TRBV19
D gene: -
CDR3 DNA: TGTGCCAGTACCCCCGATAGCTCCTACAATGAGCAGTTCTTC
CDR3 protein: CASTPDSSYNEQFF

clone size: medium-sized
J gene: TRBJ2-1
V gene: TRBV12-3/TRBV12-4
D gene: -
CDR3 DNA: TGTGCCAGCAGTTTAAGTTTGAGCTTACGTTCCCCTGAGCAGTTCTTC
CDR3 protein: CASSLSLSLRSPEQFF